Following are 15 T cell receptor beta chains from one sample sequenced in a study of blood T cell repertoires in COVID-19. Data came from immunoSEQ multiplex PCR; TCRdb stores just in-frame clones and leaves some out. The sample carries 100,000 or so clones, approximately 84% recorded once. Sequenced input: peripheral blood. The receptors stem from a human donor in a cohort sampled during active COVID-19.

The genes are TRBV5-5 and TRBJ2-3; D is uncertain. V lost 0 bases and J 6 bases, leaving 2 bases between the germline ends. The CDR3 is 11 residues long. Germline-derived CDR1 and CDR2 are SGHKS and YYEKEE (reference sequence). In DNA form, the CDR3 reads TGTGCCAGCAGCTTGGCTGATACGCAGTATTTT. It yields the protein CASSLADTQYF.

The rearrangement links TRBV5-1 to TRBJ1-4, with 9 nucleotides matching TRBD1. After removal of 3 bases from V and 6 bases from J, the junction contained 6 bases not matched to a gene. Germline values: CDR1 SGHRS, CDR2 YFSETQ. This CDR3 has 15 residues. This chain's CDR3 is CASSWGTGRDEKLFF. The CDR3, as DNA: TGCGCCAGCAGCTGGGGGACAGGGCGTGATGAAAAACTGTTTTTT.

This clone appeared a few times. The J gene is TRBJ1-2, the V gene TRBV4-1; D not certain. V shed 0 bases and J shed 6 bases, with 14 bases lying between them. The CDR3 has 15 residues. The germline V gene has CDR1 MGHRA and CDR2 YSYEKL. The CDR3 DNA sequence: TGCGCCAGCAGCCAAGAACGTTCTTTGCCAGATGGCTACACCTTC. Its protein product is CASSQERSLPDGYTF.

The CDR3 protein is CASSESLAGDNNEQFF. CDR3 in DNA: TGTGCCAGCAGTGAAAGTCTAGCGGGAGATAACAATGAGCAGTTCTTC. The genes are TRBV2 and TRBJ2-1, with 10 nucleotides matching TRBD2. Germline V gene data show CDR1 as SNHLY and CDR2 as FYNNEI. The CDR3 is 16 amino acids. The ends lost 2 bases at V and 5 bases at J; junction bases unmatched: 6.

This chain joins TRBV9 and TRBJ2-6; possibly TRBD2 for D (6 bases). Between the trimmed V and J ends, which lost 4 bases and 2 bases, there was a span of 22 bases. The CDR3 has 19 amino acids. The V gene's germline CDR1 is SGDLS and CDR2 YYNGEE. The CDR3 bases are TGTGCCAGCAGCTCACCCGTTAAGGGACTTTCTACTGGGGCCAACGTCCTGACTTTC. Amino acids: CASSSPVKGLSTGANVLTF.

V gene TRBV7-6 combines with J gene TRBJ1-2, with D tentatively TRBD1 (6 bases). V lost 3 bases to trimming and J lost 4 bases, with 18 bases between them. Germline CDR1 reads SGHVS; CDR2 reads FNYEAQ. The CDR3 consists of 16 residues. The CDR3 is CASSFGGRGEGYGYTF. DNA for the CDR3: TGTGCCAGCAGCTTCGGCGGCAGGGGAGAAGGCTATGGCTACACCTTC.

This clone was detected only once. The rearrangement links TRBV5-1 to TRBJ2-5, with TRBD1 matching 7 bases. CDR3 length: 17 amino acids. Germline V lookup: CDR1 SGHRS, CDR2 YFSETQ. Trimming removed 3 bases from V and 2 bases from J; junction bases left unmatched: 13. As DNA, the CDR3 is TGCGCCAGCAGCTCGCGCTCCGGGACAGCCTTTCAAGAGACCCAGTACTTC. Translated: CASSSRSGTAFQETQYF.

V is TRBV7-2 and J is TRBJ2-3; TRBD2 agrees at 12 bases. Germline V gene sequence: CDR1 SGHTA, CDR2 FQGNSA. The CDR3 spans 16 residues. V was clipped by 5 bases and J by 5 bases; unmatched bases: 8. The CDR3 loop reads CASSMTSGGGRDTQYF. CDR3 bases: TGTGCCAGCAGCATGACTAGCGGGGGAGGAAGAGATACGCAGTATTTT.

The chain carries TRBV3-1 (or the pseudogene TRBV3-2) and TRBJ1-2; weak D call: TRBD1 (5 bases). The CDR3 sequence is 15 residues long. CDR1 is LGHDT, CDR2 YNNKEL, per germline (reference sequence). V was pared by 1 base and J by 2 bases, with 11 bases between. The CDR3 region is CASSQVPAGNYGYTF. The CDR3 DNA sequence: TGTGCCAGCAGCCAAGTCCCCGCAGGGAACTATGGCTACACCTTC.

This clone was detected a few times. The chain joins TRBV11-2 to TRBJ2-3; 8 nucleotides align to TRBD2. The germline CDR1 and CDR2 sequences are SGHAT and FQNNGV. The CDR3 has 15 amino acids. V lost 1 base to trimming and J lost 2 bases; unmatched junction nucleotides: 2. Written as DNA, the CDR3 is TGTGCCAGCAGCTTAGTCGGGAGGGACACAGATACGCAGTATTTT. Its translation: CASSLVGRDTDTQYF.

The chain employs TRBV10-3 and TRBJ2-1, with a weak D call TRBD2 (7 bases). Trimming took off 4 bases at V and 2 bases at J, with 12 bases between the two ends. From germline, CDR1 is ENHRY and CDR2 SYGVKD. CDR3 size: 15 residues. The CDR3 loop is CAISASGTTYNEQFF. For the CDR3, the DNA is TGTGCCATCAGTGCGAGCGGGACAACCTACAATGAGCAGTTCTTC.

The rearrangement joins TRBV10-3 to TRBJ2-3, with TRBD1 identical over 7 bases. There are 14 residues in the CDR3. The V and J ends lost 3 bases and 2 bases, in that order; junction bases with no gene match: 2. Per the germline V gene, CDR1 is ENHRY and CDR2 is SYGVKD. CDR3 sequence (DNA): TGTGCCATCAGTGAACAGGGGACCACAGATACGCAGTATTTT. It specifies CAISEQGTTDTQYF.

J is TRBJ2-3 and V is TRBV18; D might be TRBD2 (6 bases). V lost 0 bases and J lost 4, with 8 bases in between. CDR1 is KGHSH, CDR2 LQKENI, per germline. The CDR3 has 14 residues. CDR3 sequence: CASSPPGGADTQYF. CDR3 nucleotide sequence: TGTGCCAGCTCACCACCGGGAGGTGCAGATACGCAGTATTTT.

This chain's CDR3 is CASSPGTVGHGYTF. CDR3 DNA sequence: TGTGCCAGCAGCCCGGGGACAGTCGGACATGGCTACACCTTC. J is TRBJ1-2 and V is TRBV9; 7 nucleotides match TRBD1. V was clipped by 4 bases and J by 6 bases; unmatched bases: 9. CDR1 is SGDLS, CDR2 YYNGEE, per germline. The CDR3 contains 14 residues.

This clone was counted between two and nine times. One end of the junction fails to match germline, which may point to a read error. This chain connects TRBV18 to TRBJ2-1; 10 positions match TRBD2. The CDR3 has 20 residues. From germline, CDR1 is KGHSH and CDR2 LQKENI. CDR3 nucleotide sequence: TGTGCCAGCTCACCCGAAGACCGCCTCGGTCTAGCGGGAGCAAGGGGGTCCTCCCTCTTC. Protein: CASSPEDRLGLAGARGSSLF.